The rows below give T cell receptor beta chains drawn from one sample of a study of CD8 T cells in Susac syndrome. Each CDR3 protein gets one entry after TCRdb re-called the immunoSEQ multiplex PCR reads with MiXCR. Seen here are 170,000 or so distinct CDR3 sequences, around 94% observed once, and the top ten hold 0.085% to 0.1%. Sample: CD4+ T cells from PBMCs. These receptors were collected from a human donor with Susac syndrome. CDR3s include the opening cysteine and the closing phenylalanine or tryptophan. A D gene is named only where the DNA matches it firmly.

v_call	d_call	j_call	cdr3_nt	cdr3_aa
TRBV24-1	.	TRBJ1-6	TGTGCCACCAGTCCGTCTTACCCCCGGAATTGGTCACCCCTCCACTTT	CATSPSYPRNWSPLHF
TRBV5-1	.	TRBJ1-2	TGCGCCAGCAGCTTGGCCTTGGATCGGGGTGGATTTGGCTACACCTTC	CASSLALDRGGFGYTF
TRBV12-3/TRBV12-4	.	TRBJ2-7	TGTGCCAGCGGCAGGGGCTCCGCAAACTACGAGCAGTACTTC	CASGRGSANYEQYF
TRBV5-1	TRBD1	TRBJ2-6	TGCGCCAGCAGCGAAAAAACCGGGACAGGCTTTCCAGGTGGGGCCAACGTCCTGACTTTC	CASSEKTGTGFPGGANVLTF
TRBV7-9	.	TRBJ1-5	TGTGCCAGCAGCGTGGGCGAACCACAGCCCCAGCATTTT	CASSVGEPQPQHF
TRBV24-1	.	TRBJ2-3	TGTGCCACCAGAGGGGGGGGGACAGATACGCAGTATTTT	CATRGGGTDTQYF
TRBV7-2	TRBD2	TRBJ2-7	TGTGCCAGCAGCTCCGATCTAGCGGGATCCTACGAGCAGTACTTC	CASSSDLAGSYEQYF
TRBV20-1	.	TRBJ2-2	TGCAGTGCTAGACCTCTTGGGGAAAACACCGGGGAGCTGTTTTTT	CSARPLGENTGELFF
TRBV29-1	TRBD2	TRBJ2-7	TGCAGCGTTGAAGTTCTGGCGGGAGTAGAGCAGTACTTC	CSVEVLAGVEQYF
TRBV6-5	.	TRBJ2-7	TGTGCCAGCAGTTATTCGGGCACTCGTCTACCCTACGAGCAGTACTTC	CASSYSGTRLPYEQYF
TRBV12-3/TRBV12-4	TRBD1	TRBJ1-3	TGTGCCAGCAGCCTCCTGGGACAGGGGACTGGAAACACCATATATTTT	CASSLLGQGTGNTIYF
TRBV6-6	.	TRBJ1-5	TGTGCCAGCAGTTACTCGTGGCAGGGCGGAGATCAGCCCCAGCATTTT	CASSYSWQGGDQPQHF